This TCR beta chain was documented in a study of blood T cell repertoires in COVID-19. Study overall: The study drew acute and convalescent COVID-19 samples from the United States, Italy and Spain. The cDNA or gDNA used as material had been derived from T cells, B-cell-depleted T cells, or PBMCs.

The V gene lost 0 bases and the J gene lost 7 bases, with 10 bases spanning the gap. CDR1 ENHRY and CDR2 SYGVKD come from the germline V gene. CDR3 size: 14 residues. Repertoires were generated with immunoSEQ multiplex PCR, while TCRdb's copy carries only in-frame clones and drops some. The sample records fewer than 300,000 clones, approximately 80% being singletons. This clone has more than one count but fewer than ten. The same CDR3 can be traced to other DNA sequences in this sample. The sample comprised peripheral blood. The V and J genes are TRBV10-3 and TRBJ1-5; perhaps TRBD1 as D (5 bases). The receptor's source is an older woman with active or convalescent COVID-19. DNA for the CDR3: TGTGCCATCAGTGAGTCAAGGGGTGACCAGCCCCAGCATTTT. Amino acid sequence: CAISESRGDQPQHF.